This T cell receptor (beta chain) was captured in a study of shared clonotypes between healthy human individuals (dated by TCRdb to about 2020). At the level of the whole study: Two women and a few men aged 18 to 49 years were included in the cohort. Per donor, three plates each were used for CD4 naive and CD4 memory, two for CD8 naive, and one for CD8 memory. To estimate repertoire size and how much clonotype sharing occurs between individuals, the study deeply sequenced the blood TCR repertoires of about five healthy adults. Libraries were prepared and TCR repertoires were sequenced by different laboratories using diverse techniques, in order to increase sequencing depth and limit assay-specific biases. Between about 0.85 and 9.5 billion PBMCs per donor were obtained by leukapheresis.

The donors were healthy, HIV-negative adults who had no recently reported acute infections or vaccinations. Every donor was a Caucasian adult residing in Nashville, Tennessee, USA. CD4+ T cells were enriched by magnetic negative selection; naive cells were then positively selected on CD45RA, and the negative fraction formed the memory subset. Blood was collected by leukapheresis, and PBMCs were isolated by Ficoll-Histopaque density gradient centrifugation and then cryopreserved in liquid nitrogen vapor phase. Analytical flow cytometry was used to check the purity and quantity of each magnetically sorted T cell population. Genomic DNA was isolated from each sorted fraction and quantified by UV absorbance on a Nanodrop 2000c. Overall study outcomes, separate from this receptor: Naive subsets generally had larger estimated clonotype richness than memory subsets. Sampling was limited to blood, and TCR repertoires in tissue likely differ from TCR repertoires in blood. The genetic and exposure-history diversity represented was limited by the small number of donors. Incomplete sequencing was indicated by rarefaction of sorted-subset datasets, despite the large sequencing depth. Pairwise subsampling led to the expectation that sequencing depth would affect the degree of clonotype sharing among donors. Across a handful of donors, roughly 5.1% of naive CD4, roughly 3.8% of naive CD8, around 2.5% of memory CD4, and about 0.4% of memory CD8 clonotypes were shared. Clonotypes shared by all four sorted-subset donors showed higher generation probabilities than non-shared clonotypes.

Using the deep immunoSEQ assay, multiplex PCR amplified TCR CDR3 regions from genomic DNA. Genomic DNA extracted from each cell subset was distributed evenly over all wells of several immunoSEQ 96-well plates, and each plate served as one replicate. For sorted subsets, each replicate PCR was loaded with about 0.2 ug genomic DNA, equivalent to approximately 33,000 T cell genomes. The purified libraries were quantified using a Qubit 3.0 fluorometer, sized with a Bioanalyzer 2100, and then quantified again using the KAPA Library Quantification kit. Each immunoSEQ 96-well plate was sequenced on its own single-read 150-cycle Illumina NextSeq 550 flow cell. The published analysis was carried out like this. The immunoSEQ output contained only junctional sequences without quality scores, so filtering could not match that applied to full-length reads. To assign V/J genes and CDR3, sequences were annotated against IMGT germline references using PyIR, a Python wrapper for IgBLAST v1.9. Reads were filtered out if the reads had weak V/J assignments (E-value above 1e-6), no CDR3, stop codons, out-of-frame junctions, or ambiguous translated residues. V3J clonotypes were defined by identical inferred V gene, J gene, and CDR3 amino acid sequence. Percentage overlap between repertoires was computed as shared unique clonotypes divided by the size of the smaller repertoire. RTK rarefaction, the Chao1 estimator, and Recon v2.1 estimates of unobserved clonotypes were used to assess repertoire richness. Generation probabilities were computed with OLGA for all TCRbeta clonotypes obtained by the gDNA method from four donors. Not all clones reach the TCRdb copy of this immuneACCESS table, which keeps in-frame sequences only. Checked studies attribute under half of the gap to unresolved V genes and leave the rest unexplained. V, J and clone size are those of that table, while D and trimming were read from the DNA. The sample includes over a million clones, with under 80% observed a single time. 1.4% of the sample is in the top ten clones.

On this clone: Its antigen is currently not known. It has no much larger one-base neighbor in the sample; base qualities were not kept.

Taken from the germline V gene, the CDR1 and CDR2 loops are SGHTA and FQGNSA. Including cysteine and phenylalanine, the CDR3 has 17 amino acids. Only the CDR3 region is kept as DNA, spanning 51 bases read in frame from base 1. V is cut back by 0 bases and J by 7 bases, with 7 bases in the junction unmatched. This receptor chain uses TRBV7-2 and TRBJ2-2, with 11 middle bases fitting TRBD2. Sequenced input: memory CD4+ T cells sorted from blood. In the paper's terms, the cell subset or site label means: CD45RA-negative fraction. The TCR comes from a man aged 18 to 35 in good health. The CDR3 protein: CASSLAVAGGPYGELFF. The DNA sequence follows: TGTGCCAGCAGCTTAGCGGTAGCGGGAGGGCCGTACGGGGAGCTGTTTTTT. Beyond the CDR3, the reference TRBV7-2 and TRBJ2-2 genes provide the residues; the full variable domain reads: GAGVSQSPSNKVTEKGKDVELRCDPISGHTALYWYRQSLGQGLEFLIYFQGNSAPDKSGLPSDRFSAERTGGSVSTLTIQRTQQEDSAVYLCASSLAVAGGPYGELFFGEGSRLTVL.